This T cell receptor (beta chain) derives from a study of blood T cells in healthy people across ages. Study-level results: The study found TCR beta diversity correlated strongly with naive T cell percentage. Estimates of diversity drawn from one million T cells were considered underestimates.

This clonotype was found a few times. Its antigen is still unknown. The use of a sample-barcoded 5' primer and a J-beta primer mix characterized a second PCR of about 7 to 12 cycles. TCRdb processed the 5' RACE reads anew with MiXCR; each CDR3 protein has one entry. The sample yields around 780,000 distinct CDR3 sequences, around 25% seen once. Germline V lookup: CDR1 SEHNR, CDR2 FQNEAQ (reference sequence). The V gene lost 0 bases and the J gene lost 6 bases, with 12 bases spanning the gap. This CDR3 comprises 14 residues. These data were also reused for a study on T cells of mothers and their children.

The TCR comes from a boy between 10 and 17 years old in good health. Sequencing was done on a sample of blood. The genes are TRBV7-9 and TRBJ2-7; perhaps D is TRBD1 or TRBD2 (6 bases each). The CDR3 DNA is TGTGCCAGCAGCTTAGCGACGGGGGCAAGCGAGCAGTACTTC. It translates to CASSLATGASEQYF. The complete variable domain, with remaining parts taken from reference TRBV7-9 and TRBJ2-7, reads DTGVSQNPRHKITKRGQNVTFRCDPISEHNRLYWYRQTLGQGPEFLTYFQNEAQLEKSRLLSDRFSAERPKGSFSTLEIQRTEQGDSAMYLCASSLATGASEQYFGPGTRLTVT.